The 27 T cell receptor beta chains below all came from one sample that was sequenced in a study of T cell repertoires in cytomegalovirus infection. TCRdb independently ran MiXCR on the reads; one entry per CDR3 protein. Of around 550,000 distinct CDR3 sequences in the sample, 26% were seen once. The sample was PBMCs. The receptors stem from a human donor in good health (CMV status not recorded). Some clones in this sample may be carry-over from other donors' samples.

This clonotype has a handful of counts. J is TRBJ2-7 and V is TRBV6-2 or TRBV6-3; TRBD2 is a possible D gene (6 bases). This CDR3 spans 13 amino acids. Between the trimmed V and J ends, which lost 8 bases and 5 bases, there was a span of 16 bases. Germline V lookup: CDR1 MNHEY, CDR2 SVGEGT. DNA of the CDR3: TGTGCCAGCGTCTTCGGGGCGGGAAACGAGCAGTACTTC. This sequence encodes CASVFGAGNEQYF.

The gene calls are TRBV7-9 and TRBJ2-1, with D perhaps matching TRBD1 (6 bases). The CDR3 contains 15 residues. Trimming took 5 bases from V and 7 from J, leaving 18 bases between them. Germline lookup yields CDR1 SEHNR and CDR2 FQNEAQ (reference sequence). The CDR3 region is CASSVLQGRRNEQFF. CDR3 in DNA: TGTGCCAGCAGCGTACTACAGGGCCGTCGGAATGAGCAGTTCTTC.

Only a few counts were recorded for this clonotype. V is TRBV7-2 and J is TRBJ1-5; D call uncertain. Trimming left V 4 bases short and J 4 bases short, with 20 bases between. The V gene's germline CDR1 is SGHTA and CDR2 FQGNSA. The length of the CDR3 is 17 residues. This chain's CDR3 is CASSSPSGISLNQPQHF. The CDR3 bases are TGTGCCAGCAGCTCGCCGTCGGGTATTTCTCTAAATCAGCCCCAGCATTTT.

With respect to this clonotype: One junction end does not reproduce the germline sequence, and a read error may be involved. Here the CDR3 reads CASSLEGRPETQYF. CDR3 DNA: TGTGCCAGCAGCTTGGAAGGCAGGCCAGAGACGCAGTATTTT. The chain uses TRBV5-6 and TRBJ2-3; D gene unclear. Germline lookup yields CDR1 SGHDT and CDR2 YYEEEE. The CDR3 sequence is 14 residues long.

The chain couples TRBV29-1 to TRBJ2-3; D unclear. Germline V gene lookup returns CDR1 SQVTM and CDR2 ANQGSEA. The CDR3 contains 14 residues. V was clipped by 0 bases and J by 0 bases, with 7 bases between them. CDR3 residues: CSVEDPLSTDTQYF. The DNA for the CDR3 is TGCAGCGTTGAAGATCCCTTAAGCACAGATACGCAGTATTTT.

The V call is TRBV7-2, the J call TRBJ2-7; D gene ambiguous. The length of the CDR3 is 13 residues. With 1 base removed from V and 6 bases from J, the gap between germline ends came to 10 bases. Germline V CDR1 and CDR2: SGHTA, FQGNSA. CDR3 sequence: CASSLDFVSEQYF. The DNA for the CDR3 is TGTGCCAGCAGCTTAGATTTCGTCAGCGAGCAGTACTTC.

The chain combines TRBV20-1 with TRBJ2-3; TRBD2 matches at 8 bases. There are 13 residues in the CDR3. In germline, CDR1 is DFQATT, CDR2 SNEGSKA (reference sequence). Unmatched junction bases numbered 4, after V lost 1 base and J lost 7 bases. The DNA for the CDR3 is TGCAGTGCTAGAGGAACTAGCGGAAATACGCAGTATTTT. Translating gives CSARGTSGNTQYF.

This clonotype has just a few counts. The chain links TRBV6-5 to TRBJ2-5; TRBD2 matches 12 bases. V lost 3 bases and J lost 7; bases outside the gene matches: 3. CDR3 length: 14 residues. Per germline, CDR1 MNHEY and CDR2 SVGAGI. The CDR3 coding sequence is TGTGCCAGCAGTTATACGACTAGCGGGAGGACCCAGTACTTC. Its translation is CASSYTTSGRTQYF.

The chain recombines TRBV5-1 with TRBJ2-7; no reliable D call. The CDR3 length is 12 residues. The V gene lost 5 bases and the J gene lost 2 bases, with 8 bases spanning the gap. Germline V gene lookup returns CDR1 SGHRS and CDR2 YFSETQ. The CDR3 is CASSGRTYEQYF. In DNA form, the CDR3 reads TGCGCCAGCAGTGGCAGGACCTACGAGCAGTACTTC. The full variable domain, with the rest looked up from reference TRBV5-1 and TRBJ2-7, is KAGVTQTPRYLIKTRGQQVTLSCSPISGHRSVSWYQQTPGQGLQFLFEYFSETQRNKGNFPGRFSGRQFSNSRSEMNVSTLELGDSALYLCASSGRTYEQYFGPGTRLTVT.

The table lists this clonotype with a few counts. CDR3 DNA: TGTGCCAGCAGAATTGGACTAGCGGGCGTCAACGAGCAGTACTTC. This encodes CASRIGLAGVNEQYF. V and J are TRBV27 and TRBJ2-7, with TRBD2 identical over 11 bases. CDR1 is MNHEY and CDR2 is SMNVEV in the germline V gene (reference sequence). The length of the CDR3 is 15 residues. V gave up 6 bases and J gave up 5 bases; unmatched junction bases: 9.

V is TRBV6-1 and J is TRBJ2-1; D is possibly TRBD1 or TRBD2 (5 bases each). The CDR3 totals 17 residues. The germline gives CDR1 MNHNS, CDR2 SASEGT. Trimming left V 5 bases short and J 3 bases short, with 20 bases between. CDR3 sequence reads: CASSSITHGAYYNEQFF. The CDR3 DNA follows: TGTGCCAGCAGTTCTATCACTCACGGGGCTTACTACAATGAGCAGTTCTTC.

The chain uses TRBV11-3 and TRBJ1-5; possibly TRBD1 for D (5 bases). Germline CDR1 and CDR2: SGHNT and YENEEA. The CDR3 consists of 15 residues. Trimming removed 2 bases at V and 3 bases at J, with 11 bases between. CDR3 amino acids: CASSLSGATNQPQHF. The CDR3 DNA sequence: TGTGCCAGCAGCTTAAGTGGGGCCACCAATCAGCCCCAGCATTTT.

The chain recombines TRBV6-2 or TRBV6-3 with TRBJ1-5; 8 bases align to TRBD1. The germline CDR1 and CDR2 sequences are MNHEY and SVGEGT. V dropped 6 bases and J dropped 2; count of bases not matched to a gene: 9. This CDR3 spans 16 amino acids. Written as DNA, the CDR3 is TGTGCCAGCAGCCTAACCGGACAGGGTGGCAATCAGCCCCAGCATTTT. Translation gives CASSLTGQGGNQPQHF.

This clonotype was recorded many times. The CDR3 DNA sequence: TGTGCCAGCAGCTCACGCCCCCTTTACAGCTCCTACAATGAGCAGTTCTTC. Protein product: CASSSRPLYSSYNEQFF. V gene TRBV7-2 combines with J gene TRBJ2-1; no firm D call. This CDR3 spans 17 amino acids. Germline loops: CDR1 SGHTA, CDR2 FQGNSA. V was shortened by 4 bases and J by 0 bases, with 16 bases between the two germline ends.

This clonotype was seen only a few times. Here the CDR3 DNA reads TGCAGTGCTAAGAAGGACAGGGGGCACTCTGGGGCCAACGTCCTGACTTTC. Translated: CSAKKDRGHSGANVLTF. The chain joins TRBV20-1 to TRBJ2-6; TRBD1 agrees at 11 bases. CDR1 and CDR2 from the germline V gene are DFQATT and SNEGSKA (reference sequence). The CDR3 has 17 residues. After removal of 4 bases from V and 0 bases from J, the junction contained 5 bases not matched to a gene.

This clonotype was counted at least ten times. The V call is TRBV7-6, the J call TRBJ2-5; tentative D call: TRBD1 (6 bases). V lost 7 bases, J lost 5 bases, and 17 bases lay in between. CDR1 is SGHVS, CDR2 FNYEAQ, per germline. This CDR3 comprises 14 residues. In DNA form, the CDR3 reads TGTGCCAGCACCGACGGACAGTTTGCTGAGACCCAGTACTTC. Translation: CASTDGQFAETQYF. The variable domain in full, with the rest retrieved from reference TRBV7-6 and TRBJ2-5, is GAGVSQSPRYKVTKRGQDVALRCDPISGHVSLYWYRQALGQGPEFLTYFNYEAQQDKSGLPNDRFSAERPEGSISTLTIQRTEQRDSAMYRCASTDGQFAETQYFGPGTRLLVL.

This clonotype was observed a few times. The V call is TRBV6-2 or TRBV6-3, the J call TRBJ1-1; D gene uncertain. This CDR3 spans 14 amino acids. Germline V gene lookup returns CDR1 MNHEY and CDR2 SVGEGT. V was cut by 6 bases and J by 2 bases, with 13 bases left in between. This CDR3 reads CASRTPGVNTEAFF. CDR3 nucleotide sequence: TGTGCCAGCAGGACACCTGGGGTTAACACTGAAGCTTTCTTT.

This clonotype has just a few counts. The CDR3 DNA reads TGTGCCAGTAGTTCCTCTCCCCGGGAAGAGCAGTACGTC. Translated, it gives CASSSSPREEQYV. V gene TRBV19 combines with J gene TRBJ2-7; TRBD2 is a possible D gene (5 bases). V lost 5 bases, J lost 7 bases, and 15 bases lay in between. The CDR3 runs to 13 residues. Per the germline V gene, CDR1 is LNHDA and CDR2 is SQIVND (reference sequence).

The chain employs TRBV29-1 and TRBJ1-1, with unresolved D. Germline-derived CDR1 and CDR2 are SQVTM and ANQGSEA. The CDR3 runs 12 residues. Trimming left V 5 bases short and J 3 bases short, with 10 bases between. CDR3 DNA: TGCAGCGTTCTCCCTCAGCACACTGAAGCTTTCTTT. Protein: CSVLPQHTEAFF.

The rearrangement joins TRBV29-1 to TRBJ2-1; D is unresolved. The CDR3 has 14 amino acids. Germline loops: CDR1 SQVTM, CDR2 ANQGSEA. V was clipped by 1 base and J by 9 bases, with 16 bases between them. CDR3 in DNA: TGCAGCGTTGAAGGGGCCCCCGGATGGGGTGAGCAGTTCTTC. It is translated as CSVEGAPGWGEQFF.

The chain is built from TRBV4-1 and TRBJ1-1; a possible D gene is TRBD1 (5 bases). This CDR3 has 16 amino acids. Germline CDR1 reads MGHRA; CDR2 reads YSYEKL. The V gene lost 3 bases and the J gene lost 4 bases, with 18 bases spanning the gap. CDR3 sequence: CASSHDGWGGGTEAFF. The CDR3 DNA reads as TGCGCCAGCAGCCACGATGGTTGGGGGGGGGGCACTGAAGCTTTCTTT.

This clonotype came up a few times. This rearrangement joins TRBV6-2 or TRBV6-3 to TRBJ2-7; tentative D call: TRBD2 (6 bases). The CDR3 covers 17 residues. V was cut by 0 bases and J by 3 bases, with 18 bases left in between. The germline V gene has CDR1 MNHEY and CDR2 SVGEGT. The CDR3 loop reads CASSYSTVAAGFYEQYF. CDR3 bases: TGTGCCAGCAGTTACTCGACCGTGGCGGCGGGATTCTACGAGCAGTACTTC.

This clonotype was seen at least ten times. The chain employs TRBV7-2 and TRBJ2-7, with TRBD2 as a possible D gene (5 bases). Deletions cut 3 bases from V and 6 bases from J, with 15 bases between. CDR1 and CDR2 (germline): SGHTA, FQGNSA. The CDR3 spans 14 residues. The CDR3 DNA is TGTGCCAGCAGCTTCGGGTCGGGATCGGCCGAGCAGTACTTC. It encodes CASSFGSGSAEQYF.

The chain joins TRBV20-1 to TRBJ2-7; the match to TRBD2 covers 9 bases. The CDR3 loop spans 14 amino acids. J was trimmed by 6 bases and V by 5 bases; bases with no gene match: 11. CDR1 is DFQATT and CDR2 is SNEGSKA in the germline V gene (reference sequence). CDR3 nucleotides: TGCAGTGCTGGACCGGGACTAGCTGTACGCGAGCAGTACTTC. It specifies CSAGPGLAVREQYF.

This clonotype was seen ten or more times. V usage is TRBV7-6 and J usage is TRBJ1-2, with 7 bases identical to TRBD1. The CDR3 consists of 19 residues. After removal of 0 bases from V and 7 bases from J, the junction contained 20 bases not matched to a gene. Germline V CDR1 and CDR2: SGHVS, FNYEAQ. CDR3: CASSLASPGQITTMAGYTF. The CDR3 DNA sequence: TGTGCCAGCAGCTTAGCTTCTCCGGGACAGATAACAACTATGGCTGGCTACACCTTC.

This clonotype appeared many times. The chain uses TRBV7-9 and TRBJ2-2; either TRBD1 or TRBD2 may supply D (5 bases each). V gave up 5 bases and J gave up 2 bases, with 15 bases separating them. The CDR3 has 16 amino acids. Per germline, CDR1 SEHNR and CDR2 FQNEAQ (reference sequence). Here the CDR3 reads CASSRRDGINTGELFF. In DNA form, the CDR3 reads TGTGCCAGCAGCCGCCGGGACGGGATAAACACCGGGGAGCTGTTTTTT.

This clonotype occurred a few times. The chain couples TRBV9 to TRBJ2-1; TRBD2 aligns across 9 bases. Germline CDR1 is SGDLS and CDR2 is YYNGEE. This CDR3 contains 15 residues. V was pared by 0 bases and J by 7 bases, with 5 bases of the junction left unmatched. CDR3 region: CASSVVAGEGNEQFF. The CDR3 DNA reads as TGTGCCAGCAGCGTAGTAGCGGGAGAGGGAAATGAGCAGTTCTTC.